This T cell receptor (beta chain) was recovered during a study of T cell responses to AZD1222 COVID-19 vaccine. The study's findings and limits: The study identified only five or six AZD1222 recipients as seropositive at baseline. Reports indicate that nearly half of spike-specific TCRs are directed at unmutated variant regions.

The table came from immunoSEQ multiplex PCR; TCRdb's copy has only in-frame clones and leaves some out. Among 100,000 to 150,000 clones listed, more than 80% were seen once. A note on this clone: Antigen unknown.

Trimming at V came to 1 base and at J to 5 bases, leaving 10 bases not matched to a gene. Germline assignment: CDR1 LNHNV and CDR2 YYDKDF (reference sequence). The CDR3 totals 16 residues. The sample was peripheral blood, taken on day 0 of AZD1222 vaccination. This chain connects TRBV15 to TRBJ2-7; TRBD1 matches 8 bases. The TCR comes from an adult in good health. CDR3 amino acids: CATSRGSDRGLHEQYF. The DNA for the CDR3 is TGTGCCACCAGCAGAGGTTCAGACAGGGGTTTGCACGAGCAGTACTTC.